This T cell receptor beta chain was recovered during a study of T cells after yellow fever vaccination (dated by TCRdb to about 2019). Describing the broader study: The SMART-Seq v4 Ultra Low Input RNA kit was used to prepare libraries from fractions with low cell numbers. To track T-cell clones before and after primary and booster YFV17D yellow fever vaccination, bulk TCR alpha and beta repertoires were sequenced longitudinally. The cohort comprised two healthy male donors, one aged 18 to 29 and one aged 30 to 40 years. Blood was collected at multiple timepoints before and after primary and secondary immunization, and bulk PBMC replicates and cell subsets were isolated. What the authors observed across the whole study: A small fraction of clonotypes showed up in both the CD4 and CD8 compartments, probably as a result of convergent recombination. Compared with the primary T-cell response, the secondary T-cell response was faster but weaker, reaching its peak on day 5 rather than on day 15. Most clones expanded after primary vaccination (96% of CD4 and over 80% of CD8) were re-detected after the booster, suggesting that broad memory maintenance occurred. Because only a couple of donors were included in the study, the extent to which the findings can be generalized is limited. Because abundant contaminating clonotypes from the bulk population could be contained in FACS-sorted repertoires, computational filtering was required.

In its sample, this clonotype was seen a few times. It has no known antigen specificity. No qualities accompany the bases; no much larger clone lies one base away. From the cysteine through the phenylalanine, the CDR3 covers 13 amino acids. Here the CDR3 DNA is all that survives: 39 bases in frame from base 1. V is pared back by 4 bases and J by 7 bases, with 10 bases lying between the germline termini. The germline V gene specifies KGHDR as CDR1 and SFDVKD as CDR2. The treatment or condition label, as the study defines it: live attenuated yellow fever vaccine strain. Two biological replicates of bulk PBMCs were collected at each blood-draw timepoint. PBMCs were isolated from peripheral blood using a standard Ficoll-Paque protocol. TriZol was used to extract RNA from bulk PBMCs, from CD4 and CD8 fractions, and from dextramer-positive and dextramer-negative fractions. TCR cDNA was made using 5'RACE template switching, a step that added a universal primer site and unique molecular identifiers. cDNA synthesis was primed from both the TCR alpha and TCR beta constant segments. Library amplification involved two PCR steps, and the second step added sample barcodes and sequencing adapters. Sequencing of the libraries was done on either Illumina HiSeq 2500 (2x100 bp) or NovaSeq (2x150 bp). Processing in the source paper ran as follows. Reads were demultiplexed and collapsed into UMI consensus sequences with MIGEC, and V(D)J alignment was performed with MiXCR. Clonotypes responding to the vaccine were identified with edgeR on replicate PBMC samples, with the criteria of FDR below 0.01 and a log2 fold change above 5 up to day 15. CD4 or CD8 identity was assigned to each bulk clonotype according to whether the clonotype was present at higher abundance in the sequenced CD4 repertoire or the sequenced CD8 repertoire. TCRdb trimmed the raw reads at Q25, called clones with MiXCR and kept productive beta chains. When rows share a CDR3 protein, they turn into one entry using the most common DNA and genes. The V and J calls were not made by the authors but by TCRdb's processing. This sample has hundreds of thousands of distinct CDR3 sequences in its table, and about 12% of those were observed once. The ten top clones hold about 15% of the sample.

This TCR derives from a man aged 25 to 40 who received the YFV17D yellow fever vaccine. The specimen comprised PBMCs, sampled on the day of the yellow fever booster vaccination. The chain uses TRBV24-1 and TRBJ2-1, with the D gene too uncertain to name. The CDR3 region has the sequence CATSEMTGNEQFF. The DNA reads TGTGCCACCAGTGAAATGACTGGGAATGAGCAGTTCTTC.